This T cell receptor (beta chain) comes out of a study of T-cell reconstitution after alpha-beta-depleted transplantation in children. Looked up from germline, CDR1 is MNHEY and CDR2 is SVGAGI. The CDR3 totals 13 residues. The ends were cut back, 0 bases at V and 7 bases at J, with 7 bases in the middle. Construction of the TCRbeta library involved unique molecular identifiers. TCRdb itself ran the PCR reads through MiXCR, one entry per CDR3 protein. The sample contains some 110,000 distinct CDR3 sequences, around a tenth of which appear only once. The sample consisted of PBMCs, taken before TCRalphabeta/CD19-depleted stem cell transplant. The V gene is TRBV6-5, the J gene TRBJ1-5, with no clear D. This clonotype originated in a boy between 2 and 10 years old with acute lymphoblastic leukemia, due to receive a stem cell transplant. The CDR3 nucleotides are TGTGCCAGCAGTTACTCGGAGGCCCAGCCCCAGCATTTT. Residues: CASSYSEAQPQHF.